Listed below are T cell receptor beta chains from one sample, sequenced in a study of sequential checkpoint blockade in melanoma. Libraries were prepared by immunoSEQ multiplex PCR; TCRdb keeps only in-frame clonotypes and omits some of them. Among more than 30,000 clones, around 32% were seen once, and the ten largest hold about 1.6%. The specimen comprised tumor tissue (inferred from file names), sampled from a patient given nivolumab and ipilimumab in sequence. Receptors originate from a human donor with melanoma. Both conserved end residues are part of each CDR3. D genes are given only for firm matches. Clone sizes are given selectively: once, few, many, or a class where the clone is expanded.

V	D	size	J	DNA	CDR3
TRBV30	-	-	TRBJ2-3	TGTGCCTGGAGTGGCGGGGTGCTTAGCACAGATACGCAGTATTTT	CAWSGGVLSTDTQYF
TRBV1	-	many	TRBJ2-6	TGCGCCAGCAGCCAAAGCGCTTCGGGCCTCTCTGGGGCCAACGTCCTGACTTTC	CASSQSASGLSGANVLTF
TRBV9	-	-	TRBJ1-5	TGTGCCAGCAGCGTAGGAAGCGGTCGGGACAATCAGCCCCAGCATTTT	CASSVGSGRDNQPQHF
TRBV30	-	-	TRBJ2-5	TGTGCCTGGGGGGGGCACCTCCAAGAGACCCAGTACTTC	CAWGGHLQETQYF
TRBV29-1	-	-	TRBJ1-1	TGCAGCGTCGTCAAAGGCGGCGGCACTGAAGCTTTCTTT	CSVVKGGGTEAFF
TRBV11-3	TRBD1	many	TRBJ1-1	TGTGCCAGCAGCTTAGGAACAGGGGTCATGAACACTGAAGCTTTCTTT	CASSLGTGVMNTEAFF
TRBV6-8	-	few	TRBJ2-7	TGTGCCAGCAGTTACTCGGCCACAGTCGGCGAGCAGTACTTC	CASSYSATVGEQYF
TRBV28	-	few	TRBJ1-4	TGTGCCAGCAGTCCAGAAGGGAGCACTAATGAAAAACTGTTTTTT	CASSPEGSTNEKLFF
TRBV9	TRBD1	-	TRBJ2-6	TGTGCCAGCAGCGCACAGGGGTACGGGGCCAACGTCCTGACTTTC	CASSAQGYGANVLTF
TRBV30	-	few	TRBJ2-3	TGTGCCTGGAGTAGGGTCTTCCTCATGGATACGCAGTATTTT	CAWSRVFLMDTQYF
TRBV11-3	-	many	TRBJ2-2	TGTGCCAGCAGCCTGGTCCCCTCGCCCACCGGGGAGCTGTTTTTT	CASSLVPSPTGELFF
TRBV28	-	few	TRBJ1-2	TGTGCCAGCAGCCTCCCCCCAGGGCGGGGCGGCTACACCTTC	CASSLPPGRGGYTF
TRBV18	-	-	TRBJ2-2	TGTGCCAGCTCACCGGGCCAGATTTCCACCGGGGAGCTGTTTTTT	CASSPGQISTGELFF
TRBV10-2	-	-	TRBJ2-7	TGCGCCAGCAGTGTGTGGACAGACTCCTACGAGCAGTACTTC	CASSVWTDSYEQYF
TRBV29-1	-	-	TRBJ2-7	TGCAGCGTTGGTGGGATCACCTACGAGCAGTACTTC	CSVGGITYEQYF
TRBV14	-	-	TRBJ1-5	TGTGCCAGCAGCCGGTACCTCAATCAGCCCCAGCATTTT	CASSRYLNQPQHF
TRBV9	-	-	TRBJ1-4	TGTGCCAGCAGTGGGGAGAGTCCAACTAATGAAAAACTGTTTTTT	CASSGESPTNEKLFF
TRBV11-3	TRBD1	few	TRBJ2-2	TGTGCCAGCAACCCGAGGGACAGGGGTGACACCGGGGAGCTGTTTTTT	CASNPRDRGDTGELFF
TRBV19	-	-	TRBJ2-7	TGTGCCAGTAGTATAGGGTTCTCCGAGCAGTACTTC	CASSIGFSEQYF
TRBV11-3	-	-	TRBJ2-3	TGTGCCAGCAGCTTAAACAGCGACAAGGATACGCAGTATTTT	CASSLNSDKDTQYF
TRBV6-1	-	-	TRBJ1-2	TGTGCCAGCAGTGAAGCGCTTAGGATATTAGGCAACTATGGCTACACCTTC	CASSEALRILGNYGYTF
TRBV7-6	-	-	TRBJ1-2	TGTGCCAGCAGCCTCTCAGGAGAGGGGTCGAGGGGCTACACCTTC	CASSLSGEGSRGYTF
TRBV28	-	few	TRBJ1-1	TGTGCCAGCAGTTCCGCAGGACAGCAAAACACTGAAGCTTTCTTT	CASSSAGQQNTEAFF
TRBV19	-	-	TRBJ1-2	TGTGCCAGTAGTCCGTCGGGGGGGCACTCCTATGGCTACACCTTC	CASSPSGGHSYGYTF
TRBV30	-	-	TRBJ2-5	TGTGCCTGGACAGGTTTCGAGAGGACCCAGTACTTC	CAWTGFERTQYF
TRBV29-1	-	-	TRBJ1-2	TGCAGCGTTGACGGTGTCAGTGGTGGCTACACCTTC	CSVDGVSGGYTF
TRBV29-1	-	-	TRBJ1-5	TGCAGCGTTGCTAACTCGGTCAATCAGCCCCAGCATTTT	CSVANSVNQPQHF
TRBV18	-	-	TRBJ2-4	TGTGCCAGCTCGGACCTAGCCAAAAACATTCAGTACTTC	CASSDLAKNIQYF
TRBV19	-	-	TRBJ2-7	TGTGCCAGTAGTATGGCCTCGGCAGGGACCTACGAGCAGTACTTC	CASSMASAGTYEQYF
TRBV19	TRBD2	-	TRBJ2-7	TGTGCCAGTAGTAAGACTAGCGGGATGGGTGAGCAGTACTTC	CASSKTSGMGEQYF
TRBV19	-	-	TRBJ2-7	TGTGCCAGTAGTTCTGACAGTTCCTACGAGCAGTACTTC	CASSSDSSYEQYF
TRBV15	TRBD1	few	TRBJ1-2	TGTGCCACCAGCGCCCTGGGACAGGGGAATGGCTACACCTTC	CATSALGQGNGYTF
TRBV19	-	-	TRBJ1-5	TGTGCCAGTAGTCCTAGGACCCGCGGAGATCAGCCCCAGCATTTT	CASSPRTRGDQPQHF
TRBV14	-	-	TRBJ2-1	TGTGCCAGCAGCCAAGCTCTGGCCGCCAACGAGCAGTTCTTC	CASSQALAANEQFF
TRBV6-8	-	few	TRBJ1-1	TGTGCCAGCAGTTACCCCCCGGGACGGGAGAACACTGAAGCTTTCTTT	CASSYPPGRENTEAFF
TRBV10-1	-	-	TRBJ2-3	TGCGCCAGTCAGGGGACAGATACGCAGTATTTT	CASQGTDTQYF
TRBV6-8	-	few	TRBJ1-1	TGTGCCAGCAGTGTCCGGGGAATGAACACTGAAGCTTTCTTT	CASSVRGMNTEAFF
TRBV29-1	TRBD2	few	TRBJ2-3	TGCAGCGTTGAAGTGGATAGCGGGTTCACAGATACGCAGTATTTT	CSVEVDSGFTDTQYF
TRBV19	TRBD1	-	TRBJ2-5	TGTGCCACCAGACCCGGGACAGGGGGCAGAGAGACCCAGTACTTC	CATRPGTGGRETQYF
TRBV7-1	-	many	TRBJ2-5	TGTGCCAGCAGCTACCAGGGTCGGGAGACCCAGTACTTC	CASSYQGRETQYF
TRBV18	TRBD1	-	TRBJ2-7	TGTGCCAGCTCAAGAAGTACAGGGGAACTCTACGAGCAGTACTTC	CASSRSTGELYEQYF
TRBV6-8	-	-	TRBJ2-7	TGTGCCAGCAGGGAGGAGAGGGGCGCCTTTTACGAGCAGTACTTC	CASREERGAFYEQYF
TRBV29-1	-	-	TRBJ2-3	TGCAGCGTTGGCAGCGTCCCAGATACGCAGTATTTT	CSVGSVPDTQYF
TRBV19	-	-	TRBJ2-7	TGTGCCAGTAGTCGACAGATAAGCTCCTACGAGCAGTACTTC	CASSRQISSYEQYF
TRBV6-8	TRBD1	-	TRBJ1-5	TGTGCCATCAGTGTGACAGGGGACGGCAATCAGCCCCAGCATTTT	CAISVTGDGNQPQHF
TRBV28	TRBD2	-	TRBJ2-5	TGTGCCAGCAGTGAGGAGACTAGCGGGGGGGCCATGTTAGAGACCCAGTACTTC	CASSEETSGGAMLETQYF
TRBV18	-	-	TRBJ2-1	TGTGCCAGCTCACCACCGGTGACAAGAAACAATGAGCAGTTCTTC	CASSPPVTRNNEQFF
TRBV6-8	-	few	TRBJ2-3	TGTGCCACGCGAGCCGTCGTCGGACACGGAGAAAGCACAGATACGCAGTATTTT	CATRAVVGHGESTDTQYF